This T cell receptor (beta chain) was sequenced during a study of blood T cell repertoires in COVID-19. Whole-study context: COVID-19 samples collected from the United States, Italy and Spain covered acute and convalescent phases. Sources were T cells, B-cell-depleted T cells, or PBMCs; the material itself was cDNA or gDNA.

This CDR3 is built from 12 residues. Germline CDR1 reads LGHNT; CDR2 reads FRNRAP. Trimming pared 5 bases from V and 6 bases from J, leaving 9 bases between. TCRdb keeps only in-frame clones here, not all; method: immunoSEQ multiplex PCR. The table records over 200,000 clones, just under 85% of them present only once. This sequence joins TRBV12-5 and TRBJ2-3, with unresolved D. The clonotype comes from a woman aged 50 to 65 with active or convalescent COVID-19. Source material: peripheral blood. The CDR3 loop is CASGPSTDTQYF. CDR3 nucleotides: TGTGCTAGTGGTCCGTCTACCGATACGCAGTATTTT.